Shown below are 23 T cell receptor beta chains from a single sample sequenced in a study of cytomegalovirus exposure and HLA in healthy donors (dated by TCRdb to 2017 to 2019). The library was generated by the immunoSEQ multiplex PCR assay. A mixture of 60 forward primers for TCR Vbeta segments and 13 reverse primers for TCR Jbeta segments was used in the multiplex PCR. TCRdb carries this immuneACCESS record with in-frame sequences only. Its versions omit some clonotypes, under half of them owing to an unresolved V gene in the studies checked, with the rest unexplained. In this sample the table shows some 160,000 clones, over 80% of which occur a single time. Roughly 1.5% of the sample belongs to the ten largest clones. The sample taken for sequencing was PBMCs. The receptors stem from a woman aged 18 to 35 in good health and CMV-seronegative.

This chain uses TRBV11-3 with TRBJ2-3; D may be TRBD2 (5 bases). The CDR3 sequence is 14 residues long. The germline V gene has CDR1 SGHNT and CDR2 YENEEA. V lost 3 bases and J 4 bases, leaving 11 bases between the germline ends. In nucleotides, the CDR3 is TGTGCCAGCAGCTTTGGAGGAAGCCCAGATACGCAGTATTTT. This translates into CASSFGGSPDTQYF. The full variable domain, in which reference TRBV11-3 and TRBJ2-3 provide the parts outside the CDR3, is EAGVVQSPRYKIIEKKQPVAFWCNPISGHNTLYWYLQNLGQGPELLIRYENEEAVDDSQLPKDRFSAERLKGVDSTLKIQPAELGDSAVYLCASSFGGSPDTQYFGPGTRLTVL.

CDR3 DNA: TGTGCCAGCAGCTCCGGGACTTCCCTCTCCTACAATGAGCAGTTCTTC. As protein: CASSSGTSLSYNEQFF. The V and J genes are TRBV11-2 and TRBJ2-1; a weak D match, TRBD2 (6 bases). Germline V gene data show CDR1 as SGHAT and CDR2 as FQNNGV. V was cut by 4 bases and J by 0 bases, with 13 bases left in between. CDR3 length: 16 amino acids.

The chain carries TRBV6-1 and TRBJ1-2; perhaps TRBD1 as D (6 bases). The CDR3 is 13 residues long. Germline assignment: CDR1 MNHNS and CDR2 SASEGT. V was clipped by 6 bases and J by 5 bases, with 13 bases between them. CDR3 DNA sequence: TGTGCCAGCAGAAGGGGGGGTAGGTATGGCTACACCTTC. As protein: CASRRGGRYGYTF.

The chain carries TRBV23-1 and TRBJ1-1; D is undetermined. TRBV23-1 is an ORF; its function is uncertain. V lost 2 bases, J lost 1 base, and 8 bases lay in between. The CDR3 is 14 amino acids. The CDR3 loop is CASSQPYGNTEAFF. DNA for the CDR3: TGCGCCAGCAGTCAACCTTACGGGAACACTGAAGCTTTCTTT.

The chain uses TRBV5-6 and TRBJ1-1, with a weak D call TRBD1 (6 bases). From germline, CDR1 is SGHDT and CDR2 YYEEEE. Trimming took 4 bases from V and 0 from J, leaving 10 bases between them. The CDR3 sequence is 14 residues long. Here the CDR3 DNA reads TGTGCCAGCAGCCTCGGACAGATGAACACTGAAGCTTTCTTT. Protein product: CASSLGQMNTEAFF.

The chain links TRBV5-6 to TRBJ2-4, with TRBD2 matching 7 bases. Germline loops: CDR1 SGHDT, CDR2 YYEEEE. Losses at the gene ends were 1 base for V and 6 bases for J; bases not matched to a gene: 7. The CDR3 contains 15 residues. CDR3 bases: TGTGCCAGCAGCTTGTGGGAGGGTTTAATAAACATTCAGTACTTC. Its protein is CASSLWEGLINIQYF.

This chain uses TRBV4-1 with TRBJ1-2; no clear D. The CDR3 covers 14 residues. Between the trimmed V and J ends, which lost 2 bases and 2 bases, there was a span of 9 bases. Germline CDR1 reads MGHRA; CDR2 reads YSYEKL. The CDR3 is CASSQPTENYGYTF. As DNA, the CDR3 is TGCGCCAGCAGCCAACCTACAGAGAACTATGGCTACACCTTC.

The chain recombines TRBV29-1 with TRBJ2-1; D unresolved. The CDR3 is 13 amino acids. In germline, CDR1 is SQVTM, CDR2 ANQGSEA. Trimming took 8 bases from V and 6 from J, leaving 17 bases between them. CDR3 in amino acids: CSSLWAMGNEQFF. The DNA for the CDR3 is TGCAGCTCATTATGGGCAATGGGCAATGAGCAGTTCTTC.

V and J are TRBV6-1 and TRBJ2-3, with a weak D call TRBD1 (7 bases). There are 16 residues in the CDR3. V shed 4 bases and J shed 3 bases, with 17 bases lying between them. Germline V CDR1 and CDR2: MNHNS, SASEGT. CDR3: CASSAIQGGRTDTQYF. In nucleotides, the CDR3 is TGTGCCAGCAGTGCAATTCAGGGGGGAAGGACAGATACGCAGTATTTT.

This clone has more than one count but fewer than ten. The chain employs TRBV7-9 and TRBJ2-1; possible D gene TRBD2, 6 bases. Germline CDR1 reads SEHNR; CDR2 reads FQNEAQ (reference sequence). V dropped 2 bases and J dropped 12 bases, with 14 bases sitting between them. This CDR3 is built from 13 residues. The DNA for the CDR3 is TGTGCCAGCAGCTTAAGTGGGGGGTGGGGGCAGTTCTTC. Its protein product is CASSLSGGWGQFF.

This sequence joins TRBV5-1 and TRBJ1-1; 9 positions agree with TRBD1. The CDR3 loop spans 14 amino acids. Germline trimming cut 0 bases from V and 3 bases from J; bases unmatched to any gene: 0. In germline, CDR1 is SGHRS, CDR2 YFSETQ. The CDR3 loop reads CASSLGTGDTEAFF. CDR3 coding DNA: TGCGCCAGCAGCTTGGGGACAGGGGACACTGAAGCTTTCTTT.

This clone was seen a handful of times. V and J are TRBV19 and TRBJ1-3, with TRBD1 matching 7 bases. V was clipped by 3 bases and J by 4 bases; unmatched bases: 3. Per germline, CDR1 LNHDA and CDR2 SQIVND (reference sequence). This CDR3 is built from 14 residues. The CDR3 DNA follows: TGTGCCAGTAGTATGGACAGGATCGGAAACACCATATATTTT. Its protein is CASSMDRIGNTIYF. Based on the CDR3 plus reference TRBV19 and TRBJ1-3, the full variable domain is DGGITQSPKYLFRKEGQNVTLSCEQNLNHDAMYWYRQDPGQGLRLIYYSQIVNDFQKGDIAEGYSVSREKKESFPLTVTSAQKNPTAFYLCASSMDRIGNTIYFGEGSWLTVV.

The rearrangement uses TRBV9 and TRBJ2-7, with D possibly being TRBD1 (5 bases). Trimming pared 3 bases from V and 0 bases from J, leaving 16 bases between. This CDR3 region has 16 residues. Germline V gives CDR1 SGDLS, CDR2 YYNGEE. The chain's CDR3 is CASSARQRKASYEQYF. The DNA of the CDR3 is TGTGCCAGCAGCGCACGACAGCGAAAGGCCTCCTACGAGCAGTACTTC.

The table lists this clone with a count of one. This chain joins TRBV7-3 and TRBJ2-7; 7 nucleotides match TRBD2. Looked up from germline, CDR1 is SGHTA and CDR2 is FQGTGA. The CDR3 is made up of 12 amino acids. V lost 6 bases, J lost 6 bases, and 5 bases stayed unmatched. The CDR3 sequence: CASSPGRGEQYF. The CDR3 DNA follows: TGTGCCAGCAGTCCAGGGAGGGGCGAGCAGTACTTC.

This clone appeared a few times. The rearrangement uses TRBV19 and TRBJ1-5, with 8 bases identical to TRBD1. The CDR3 sequence is 15 residues long. Germline CDR1 LNHDA, CDR2 SQIVND (reference sequence). V lost 5 bases to trimming and J lost 2 bases; unmatched junction nucleotides: 5. Written as DNA, the CDR3 is TGTGCCAGTAGTGTATCGGACAGGGGCAATCAGCCCCAGCATTTT. As protein: CASSVSDRGNQPQHF.

The chain combines TRBV27 with TRBJ2-1; D may be TRBD2 (5 bases). The germline V gene has CDR1 MNHEY and CDR2 SMNVEV (reference sequence). CDR3 length equals 14 residues. The V gene lost 6 bases and the J gene lost 4 bases, with 13 bases spanning the gap. In DNA form, the CDR3 reads TGTGCCAGCAGCCCGGGAATGCCATACAATGAGCAGTTCTTC. As protein: CASSPGMPYNEQFF.

As regards this clone: Different DNA sequences within this sample yield the same CDR3. This rearrangement joins TRBV5-1 to TRBJ1-4; the match to TRBD1 covers 9 bases. CDR3 length equals 15 residues. V lost 0 bases and J lost 7; bases outside the gene matches: 4. CDR1 is SGHRS and CDR2 is YFSETQ in the germline V gene. The DNA for the CDR3 is TGCGCCAGCAGCTTGGGAGACAGGGGGGGTGAAAAACTGTTTTTT. As protein: CASSLGDRGGEKLFF.

DNA for the CDR3: TGTGCTGTGGGGGCGCATCTCACCGGGGAGCTGTTTTTT. This encodes CAVGAHLTGELFF. J is TRBJ2-2 and V is TRBV30, with D maybe TRBD1 (6 bases). Germline values: CDR1 GTSNPN, CDR2 SVGIG (reference sequence). The CDR3 totals 13 residues.

This chain uses TRBV11-2 with TRBJ1-1, with 7 bases fitting TRBD1. J gave up 5 bases and V 7 bases, and 19 bases lay outside the gene matches. From germline, CDR1 is SGHAT and CDR2 FQNNGV. The CDR3 runs 17 residues. For the CDR3, the DNA is TGTGCCAGCACCCGGACAGGCACGGGTGAATTCGTTACTGAAGCTTTCTTT. Residues: CASTRTGTGEFVTEAFF.

V is TRBV2 and J is TRBJ1-2, with 7 bases matching TRBD1. Per germline, CDR1 SNHLY and CDR2 FYNNEI. The CDR3 is 15 amino acids. After removal of 6 bases from V and 4 bases from J, the junction contained 11 bases not matched to a gene. CDR3: CASRLQGTSTYGYTF. CDR3 in DNA: TGTGCCAGCAGGCTACAGGGGACCTCTACCTATGGCTACACCTTC.

V is TRBV28 and J is TRBJ1-6; 8 positions agree with TRBD1. This CDR3 comprises 14 residues. J was trimmed by 7 bases and V by 6 bases; bases with no gene match: 5. Germline CDR1 and CDR2: MDHEN and SYDVKM. The CDR3 DNA reads as TGTGCCAGCAGCCCGGACAGGGACAATTCACCCCTCCACTTT. It encodes CASSPDRDNSPLHF.

This clone was counted once. V usage is TRBV4-1 and J usage is TRBJ1-1; a weak D match, TRBD1 (5 bases). This CDR3 spans 15 amino acids. The V and J ends lost 7 bases and 1 base respectively, with 16 bases between them. From germline, CDR1 is MGHRA and CDR2 YSYEKL. As DNA, the CDR3 is TGCGCCAGCATCGCCCGGCAGGGTCGGAACACTGAAGCTTTCTTT. Translating gives CASIARQGRNTEAFF.

The chain recombines TRBV7-7 with TRBJ2-5; D possibly corresponds to TRBD2 (6 bases). The V end lost 6 bases, the J end lost 1 base, and 9 bases lay between the germline ends. Germline values: CDR1 SSHAT, CDR2 FNYEAQ (reference sequence). CDR3 length equals 13 residues. In DNA form, the CDR3 reads TGTGCCAGCAGTGTGGGGGGCCAAGAGACCCAGTACTTC. Translating gives CASSVGGQETQYF.